The 31 T cell receptor beta chains listed next were all sequenced from one sample in a study of T-cell reconstitution after alpha-beta-depleted transplantation in children. Library preparation (for TCRbeta) was performed with unique molecular identifiers. Via MiXCR, TCRdb re-called the PCR reads, giving one row per CDR3 protein. The sample lists hundreds of thousands of distinct CDR3 sequences, under 30% occurring once. The material was PBMCs, mostly from graft donor cells, obtained 360 days after TCRalphabeta/CD19-depleted stem cell transplant. The receptors here all came from a female patient aged 2-9 years who had a stem cell transplant for congenital amegakaryocytic thrombocytopenia, so the T cells may come from the graft donor.

V gene TRBV11-2 combines with J gene TRBJ2-3, with 7 bases that match TRBD2. Trimming cost V 5 bases and J 0 bases; bases outside gene matches: 5. CDR1 SGHAT and CDR2 FQNNGV come from the germline V gene. The length of the CDR3 is 15 residues. The CDR3 region has the DNA TGTGCCAGCAGCAAGCCGGGACTAAGCACAGATACGCAGTATTTT. This sequence encodes CASSKPGLSTDTQYF.

The J gene is TRBJ1-3, the V gene TRBV4-1; D uncertain. The CDR3 is 16 residues long. Germline V lookup: CDR1 MGHRA, CDR2 YSYEKL. Trimming cost V 0 bases and J 0 bases, with 9 bases left between them. CDR3 loop: CASSQESGNSGNTIYF. In DNA, the CDR3 is TGCGCCAGCAGCCAAGAGTCGGGTAACTCTGGAAACACCATATATTTT.

V gene TRBV11-2 combines with J gene TRBJ2-7, with TRBD1 matching over 7 bases. CDR1 is SGHAT, CDR2 FQNNGV, per germline. The V and J ends lost 5 bases and 3 bases, in that order; junction bases with no gene match: 7. CDR3 length: 14 amino acids. The chain's CDR3 is CASSPLGQFYEQYF. The CDR3, as DNA: TGTGCCAGCAGCCCACTGGGACAGTTCTACGAGCAGTACTTC.

This clonotype was counted only a few times. The V gene is TRBV28, the J gene TRBJ1-6, with D uncertain. Trimming stripped 3 bases from V and 7 bases from J, with 4 bases between. The CDR3 runs 12 residues. CDR1 and CDR2 (germline): MDHEN, SYDVKM. CDR3 coding DNA: TGTGCCAGCAGTTTCTCGAATTCACCCCTCCACTTT. It yields the protein CASSFSNSPLHF.

This chain joins TRBV20-1 and TRBJ2-1; D tentatively fits TRBD1 or TRBD2 (5 bases each). CDR3 length: 12 residues. CDR1 and CDR2 (germline): DFQATT, SNEGSKA (reference sequence). The V end lost 6 bases, the J end lost 12 bases, and 18 bases lay between the germline ends. CDR3 nucleotides: TGCAGTGCAAATCCGGGACGCCCGACGCAGTTCTTC. Its translation is CSANPGRPTQFF.

J is TRBJ2-1 and V is TRBV14, with 12 bases aligning to TRBD2. Germline values: CDR1 SGHDN, CDR2 FVKESK. The CDR3 loop spans 16 amino acids. J gave up 4 bases and V 5 bases, and 6 bases lay outside the gene matches. The CDR3 DNA is TGTGCCAGCAGCGAAGGGGGACTAGCGGGTTACAATGAGCAGTTCTTC. Translating it yields CASSEGGLAGYNEQFF.

The chain couples TRBV7-9 to TRBJ1-2, with no clear D. With 11 bases removed from V and 3 bases from J, the gap between germline ends came to 16 bases. Germline assignment: CDR1 SEHNR and CDR2 FQNEAQ (reference sequence). The CDR3 is made up of 13 amino acids. CDR3 sequence: CARTGWEDYGYTF. CDR3 sequence (DNA): TGTGCCCGCACGGGCTGGGAAGACTATGGCTACACCTTC.

The chain is built from TRBV7-2 and TRBJ2-3, with TRBD2 matching 7 bases. Germline V gene lookup returns CDR1 SGHTA and CDR2 FQGNSA. The CDR3 consists of 15 residues. V lost 5 bases to trimming and J lost 1 base; unmatched junction nucleotides: 6. The CDR3 loop reads CASSASSGRTDTQYF. Here the CDR3 DNA reads TGTGCCAGCAGCGCCTCTAGCGGCCGCACAGATACGCAGTATTTT. Together with reference TRBV7-2 and TRBJ2-3, the CDR3 gives the full variable domain: GAGVSQSPSNKVTEKGKDVELRCDPISGHTALYWYRQSLGQGLEFLIYFQGNSAPDKSGLPSDRFSAERTGGSVSTLTIQRTQQEDSAVYLCASSASSGRTDTQYFGPGTRLTVL.

The V and J genes are TRBV18 and TRBJ1-2; the match to TRBD1 covers 8 bases. Looked up from germline, CDR1 is KGHSH and CDR2 is LQKENI. The CDR3 sequence is 14 residues long. With V trimmed by 5 bases and J by 3 bases, 5 bases remained unmatched. In nucleotides, the CDR3 is TGTGCCAGCTCAACCTTGACAGGGGACTATGGCTACACCTTC. It is translated as CASSTLTGDYGYTF. The full variable domain, completed using reference TRBV18 and TRBJ1-2, is NAGVMQNPRHLVRRRGQEARLRCSPMKGHSHVYWYRQLPEEGLKFMVYLQKENIIDESGMPKERFSAEFPKEGPSILRIQQVVRGDSAAYFCASSTLTGDYGYTFGSGTRLTVV.

This clonotype was counted at least ten times. V usage is TRBV29-1 and J usage is TRBJ2-6; no firm D call. Germline-derived CDR1 and CDR2 are SQVTM and ANQGSEA. The CDR3 extends over 12 amino acids. V shed 7 bases and J shed 1 base, with 5 bases lying between them. This CDR3 reads CSAQSGANVLTF. CDR3 DNA: TGCAGCGCCCAGTCTGGGGCCAACGTCCTGACTTTC.

In this sample, this clonotype turned up many times. The chain couples TRBV4-3 to TRBJ2-1, with 11 bases aligning to TRBD2. CDR3 length equals 16 residues. The trim removed 0 bases at V and 4 bases at J, leaving 2 bases unmatched. Germline CDR1 reads LGHNA; CDR2 reads YSLEER. CDR3 residues: CASSQDGTSGYNEQFF. The CDR3 DNA sequence: TGCGCCAGCAGCCAAGACGGGACTAGCGGTTACAATGAGCAGTTCTTC.

This chain uses TRBV29-1 with TRBJ1-1; no clear D gene. Trimming took off 1 base at V and 0 bases at J, with 9 bases between the two ends. The CDR3 totals 14 residues. CDR1 is SQVTM and CDR2 is ANQGSEA in the germline V gene. CDR3 protein: CSVEVRPVNTEAFF. The CDR3 DNA reads TGCAGCGTTGAAGTCCGACCCGTGAACACTGAAGCTTTCTTT. The entire variable domain, with the rest obtained from reference TRBV29-1 and TRBJ1-1, is as follows: SAVISQKPSRDICQRGTSLTIQCQVDSQVTMMFWYRQQPGQSLTLIATANQGSEATYESGFVIDKFPISRPNLTFSTLTVSNMSPEDSSIYLCSVEVRPVNTEAFFGQGTRLTVV.

This clonotype was recorded many times. The chain employs TRBV6-2 or TRBV6-3 and TRBJ2-1; D possibly corresponds to TRBD1 (6 bases). With 8 bases removed from V and 4 bases from J, the gap between germline ends came to 15 bases. The germline V gene encodes CDR1 MNHEY and CDR2 SVGEGT. There are 14 residues in the CDR3. CDR3 in DNA: TGTGCCAGCCATAGGACAGCCAAATACAATGAGCAGTTCTTC. Amino acid sequence: CASHRTAKYNEQFF.

The chain links TRBV20-1 to TRBJ2-7; 9 nucleotides match TRBD2. The V segment lost 0 bases and the J segment 3 bases; nucleotides outside the gene matches: 9. Germline loops: CDR1 DFQATT, CDR2 SNEGSKA (reference sequence). This CDR3 comprises 16 residues. CDR3 sequence: CSARDGILAGIYEQYF. The CDR3 nucleotides read TGCAGTGCTAGAGATGGCATCCTAGCGGGAATCTACGAGCAGTACTTC.

This clonotype was seen repeatedly, ten times or more. V and J are TRBV10-3 and TRBJ2-7; TRBD2 matches at 7 bases. This CDR3 has 12 amino acids. The germline CDR1 and CDR2 sequences are ENHRY and SYGVKD. V dropped 10 bases and J dropped 2; count of bases not matched to a gene: 5. The CDR3 is CATTSETYEQYF. Written as DNA, the CDR3 is TGTGCCACAACTAGCGAGACCTACGAGCAGTACTTC.

The rearrangement links TRBV5-6 to TRBJ2-5; D is possibly TRBD1 (5 bases). The CDR3 loop spans 14 amino acids. Germline CDR1 is SGHDT and CDR2 is YYEEEE. V lost 0 bases and J 7 bases, leaving 13 bases between the germline ends. CDR3 protein: CASSLGQGLATQYF. The CDR3 bases are TGTGCCAGCAGCTTGGGCCAGGGTTTAGCGACCCAGTACTTC. Supplemented by reference TRBV5-6 and TRBJ2-5, the full variable domain reads DAGVTQSPTHLIKTRGQQVTLRCSPKSGHDTVSWYQQALGQGPQFIFQYYEEEERQRGNFPDRFSGHQFPNYSSELNVNALLLGDSALYLCASSLGQGLATQYFGPGTRLLVL.

This clonotype was recorded at least ten times. The chain joins TRBV11-1 to TRBJ2-1; D perhaps matches TRBD2 (6 bases). CDR1 is SGHAT and CDR2 is FQDESV in the germline V gene (reference sequence). V was pared by 6 bases and J by 2 bases, with 14 bases between. This CDR3 contains 15 residues. The CDR3 protein is CASSEGLAPYNEQFF. The CDR3 coding sequence is TGTGCCAGCAGTGAAGGGCTAGCGCCCTACAATGAGCAGTTCTTC. Full variable domain (remainder filled in from reference TRBV11-1 and TRBJ2-1): EAEVAQSPRYKITEKSQAVAFWCDPISGHATLYWYRQILGQGPELLVQFQDESVVDDSQLPKDRFSAERLKGVDSTLKIQPAELGDSAMYLCASSEGLAPYNEQFFGPGTRLTVL.

This clonotype was picked up a small number of times. The chain links TRBV4-1 to TRBJ2-1, with TRBD1 matching over 7 bases. This CDR3 contains 15 residues. CDR1 MGHRA and CDR2 YSYEKL come from the germline V gene. The V gene end was trimmed by 0 bases and the J gene end by 4 bases; junction bases not matched to a gene: 3. The CDR3: CASSQDPGQYNEQFF. The CDR3 nucleotides are TGCGCCAGCAGCCAAGATCCGGGACAGTACAATGAGCAGTTCTTC.

This clonotype was seen more than once but under ten times. V usage is TRBV7-2 and J usage is TRBJ2-1, with D possibly TRBD2 on 6 matching bases. Germline-derived CDR1 and CDR2 are SGHTA and FQGNSA. The CDR3 sequence is 16 residues long. The V and J ends lost 5 bases and 0 bases respectively, with 14 bases between them. In DNA, the CDR3 is TGTGCCAGCAGCCACCGGACTATCAGCTCCTACAATGAGCAGTTCTTC. Protein sequence: CASSHRTISSYNEQFF.

The J gene is TRBJ2-3, the V gene TRBV9, with 7 positions matching TRBD1. With V trimmed by 1 base and J by 5 bases, 4 bases remained unmatched. This CDR3 is 14 amino acids long. CDR1 and CDR2 (germline): SGDLS, YYNGEE. In nucleotides, the CDR3 is TGTGCCAGCAGCGTATATCCAGGGGGAGATACGCAGTATTTT. It yields the protein CASSVYPGGDTQYF.

The CDR3 DNA reads as TGTGCCAGCAGCTTGTGGACAGGGAAAGTATTCACCGGGGAGCTGTTTTTT. This encodes CASSLWTGKVFTGELFF. The rearrangement joins TRBV3-1 to TRBJ2-2; 8 positions match TRBD1. This CDR3 is built from 17 residues. CDR1 and CDR2 from the germline V gene are LGHDT and YNNKEL (reference sequence). The trim removed 5 bases at V and 4 bases at J, leaving 12 bases unmatched.

This clonotype appeared a few times. The genes are TRBV4-1 and TRBJ2-7, with D perhaps matching TRBD1 or TRBD2 (5 bases each). V lost 1 base and J lost 3, with 7 bases in between. The CDR3 covers 13 residues. The V gene's germline CDR1 is MGHRA and CDR2 YSYEKL. The CDR3 DNA reads as TGCGCCAGCAGCCAAGTTGGGGGCTACGAGCAGTACTTC. This encodes CASSQVGGYEQYF.

This clonotype was observed a few times. This chain joins TRBV20-1 and TRBJ2-1; D gene uncertain. The length of the CDR3 is 11 residues. CDR1 DFQATT and CDR2 SNEGSKA come from the germline V gene (reference sequence). The V gene lost 2 bases and the J gene lost 8 bases, with 7 bases spanning the gap. CDR3 protein: CSARHSHEQFF. CDR3 nucleotides: TGCAGTGCTAGACATTCCCATGAGCAGTTCTTC.

This clonotype has a handful of counts. The chain recombines TRBV24-1 with TRBJ2-1, with D unresolved. The CDR3 has 16 residues. Trimming pared 4 bases from V and 0 bases from J, leaving 12 bases between. CDR1 and CDR2 (germline): KGHDR, SFDVKD. The CDR3 here is CATSDRSSPSYNEQFF. Here the CDR3 DNA reads TGTGCCACCAGTGACCGGAGCTCGCCCTCCTACAATGAGCAGTTCTTC.

This clonotype appeared a few times. This chain connects TRBV10-3 to TRBJ2-5, with D unclear. The CDR3 runs 12 residues. Germline loops: CDR1 ENHRY, CDR2 SYGVKD. The V and J ends lost 0 bases and 5 bases respectively, with 4 bases between them. CDR3 DNA: TGTGCCATCAGTGAGTCAGGGGAGACCCAGTACTTC. This encodes CAISESGETQYF.

The CDR3 reads CASSLVQGIREQYF. CDR3 DNA sequence: TGTGCCAGCAGCTTGGTCCAGGGAATACGCGAGCAGTACTTC. V is TRBV5-5 and J is TRBJ2-7, with a weak D call TRBD1 (5 bases). This CDR3 is built from 14 residues. Germline-derived CDR1 and CDR2 are SGHKS and YYEKEE (reference sequence). Trimming removed 0 bases at V and 6 bases at J, with 13 bases between. Variable domain in full (rest from reference TRBV5-5 and TRBJ2-7): DAGVTQSPTHLIKTRGQQVTLRCSPISGHKSVSWYQQVLGQGPQFIFQYYEKEERGRGNFPDRFSARQFPNYSSELNVNALLLGDSALYLCASSLVQGIREQYFGPGTRLTVT.

The V gene is TRBV29-1, the J gene TRBJ1-5; D is uncertain. Germline assignment: CDR1 SQVTM and CDR2 ANQGSEA. There are 13 residues in the CDR3. Between the trimmed V and J ends, which lost 4 bases and 2 bases, there was a span of 9 bases. The CDR3 sequence: CSVGSGGNQPQHF. CDR3 in DNA: TGCAGCGTTGGGTCTGGGGGCAATCAGCCCCAGCATTTT.

The chain is built from TRBV7-3 and TRBJ2-1; D could derive from TRBD1 or TRBD2 (5 bases each). Trimming removed 5 bases at V and 5 bases at J, with 16 bases between. CDR3 size: 15 residues. Germline V gene data show CDR1 as SGHTA and CDR2 as FQGTGA. As DNA, the CDR3 is TGTGCCAGCAGCGCTAGCTGGATAGGGGACAATGAGCAGTTCTTC. It yields the protein CASSASWIGDNEQFF.

The chain recombines TRBV24-1 with TRBJ2-2, with a possible D match to TRBD1 (6 bases). CDR3 length: 14 amino acids. The V gene's germline CDR1 is KGHDR and CDR2 SFDVKD. V was shortened by 7 bases and J by 1 base, with 9 bases between the two germline ends. CDR3 residues: CATRDSLNTGELFF. The CDR3 DNA sequence: TGTGCCACCAGGGACAGCCTGAACACCGGGGAGCTGTTTTTT.

This sequence joins TRBV28 and TRBJ2-4, with D possibly being TRBD1 or TRBD2 (5 bases each). Looked up from germline, CDR1 is MDHEN and CDR2 is SYDVKM. V shed 6 bases and J shed 6 bases, with 21 bases lying between them. The CDR3 is made up of 16 amino acids. The CDR3 region is CASSPRLGTGRNIQYF. The CDR3 bases are TGTGCCAGCAGCCCCCGCCTAGGGACGGGGAGAAACATTCAGTACTTC.

This clonotype has a count of ten or more. The gene calls are TRBV29-1 and TRBJ2-1; TRBD1 matches at 7 bases. The CDR3 is 14 amino acids. Looked up from germline, CDR1 is SQVTM and CDR2 is ANQGSEA. The J segment lost 9 bases and the V segment lost 7 bases, leaving 15 bases of the junction unmatched. CDR3 amino acids: CSARTGGRTVEQFF. CDR3 bases: TGCAGCGCGAGGACAGGAGGCCGAACGGTTGAGCAGTTCTTC.